This entry is about one T cell receptor (beta chain). Living in about two dozen US areas, the participants were between about 18 and 95 years of age. With 5 bases removed from V and 2 bases from J, the gap between germline ends came to 16 bases. Germline loops: CDR1 SGHAT, CDR2 FQNNGV. This CDR3 is 15 amino acids long. The data originate from a study of blood T cell repertoires in COVID-19. Looking at the study overall: Whether acute or convalescent, the COVID-19 samples came from the United States, Italy and Spain. T cells, B-cell-depleted T cells, or PBMCs provided the cDNA or gDNA that served as material.

In the source study's methods: Estimation of nucleated cell counts relied on the amplification of reference gene primers. The assay was immunoSEQ multiplex PCR, and TCRdb's table has in-frame clones only and misses some. V and J calls plus clone size are reproduced from that table; the DNA served to infer D and trimming. The sample has roughly 300,000 clones, 80% to 90% seen once. The V call is TRBV11-2, the J call TRBJ2-7; maybe TRBD1 (6 bases). The clonotype was recovered from a woman aged 40 to 55 with acute COVID-19. The sample comprised PBMCs or T cells enriched from blood (not recorded which). This CDR3 reads CASSLSGTKAYEQYF. The DNA of the CDR3 is TGTGCCAGCAGCCTCTCCGGGACAAAAGCCTACGAGCAGTACTTC.